Listed here are 15 T cell receptor beta chains from one sample, sequenced in a study of cytomegalovirus exposure and HLA in healthy donors. The PCR employed 60 Vbeta primers together with 13 Jbeta primers. The table came from immunoSEQ multiplex PCR; TCRdb's copy has only in-frame clones and leaves some out. The sample contains some 130,000 clones, 66% of which appear only once. The source material was PBMCs. These receptors were taken from a human donor in good health.

This clone has only a few counts. The rearrangement uses TRBV7-9 and TRBJ1-1; unclear D gene. The germline V gene encodes CDR1 SEHNR and CDR2 FQNEAQ (reference sequence). This CDR3 has 14 residues. V was trimmed by 4 bases and J by 1 base, leaving 10 bases between them. The CDR3 sequence: CASSWPRRNTEAFF. The CDR3 DNA reads TGTGCCAGCAGCTGGCCGCGGAGGAACACTGAAGCTTTCTTT.

This chain uses TRBV5-4 with TRBJ1-4; D is possibly TRBD1 (5 bases). CDR1 is SGHNT and CDR2 is YYREEE in the germline V gene (reference sequence). Trimming left V 4 bases short and J 0 bases short, with 10 bases between. The CDR3 runs to 15 residues. In DNA form, the CDR3 reads TGTGCCAGCAGCCCGGGGGGAGCAACTAATGAAAAACTGTTTTTT. Encoded protein: CASSPGGATNEKLFF. Full variable domain (rest looked up from reference TRBV5-4 and TRBJ1-4): ETGVTQSPTHLIKTRGQQVTLRCSSQSGHNTVSWYQQALGQGPQFIFQYYREEENGRGNFPPRFSGLQFPNYSSELNVNALELDDSALYLCASSPGGATNEKLFFGSGTQLSVL.

In its sample, this clone was seen a few times. V gene TRBV7-2 combines with J gene TRBJ2-7; D not certain. The germline gives CDR1 SGHTA, CDR2 FQGNSA. V was trimmed by 4 bases and J by 6 bases, leaving 7 bases between them. There are 11 residues in the CDR3. In nucleotides, the CDR3 is TGTGCCAGCAGCTCAAGAGGCGAGCAGTACTTC. This sequence encodes CASSSRGEQYF. Filled out from reference TRBV7-2 and TRBJ2-7, the complete variable domain reads GAGVSQSPSNKVTEKGKDVELRCDPISGHTALYWYRQSLGQGLEFLIYFQGNSAPDKSGLPSDRFSAERTGGSVSTLTIQRTQQEDSAVYLCASSSRGEQYFGPGTRLTVT.

In nucleotides, the CDR3 is TGCGCCAGCAGCCCCTCCCCAACTAATGAAAAACTGTTTTTT. It specifies CASSPSPTNEKLFF. This chain uses TRBV5-1 with TRBJ1-4, with D unclear. CDR1 and CDR2 (germline): SGHRS, YFSETQ. V was clipped by 4 bases and J by 0 bases, with 7 bases between them. The CDR3 covers 14 residues.

CDR3 bases: TGTGCCAGCCTCCCCGGGACAGGGCTCGAGACCCAGTACTTC. It codes for CASLPGTGLETQYF. The rearrangement links TRBV2 to TRBJ2-5; 9 bases line up with TRBD1. Germline V gene lookup returns CDR1 SNHLY and CDR2 FYNNEI. V gave up 8 bases and J gave up 5 bases; unmatched junction bases: 9. CDR3 length equals 14 residues.

This clone was seen a few times. V gene TRBV2 combines with J gene TRBJ1-4, with a weak D call TRBD1 (5 bases). Between the trimmed V and J ends, which lost 6 bases and 4 bases, there was a span of 15 bases. The CDR3 totals 15 residues. Looked up from germline, CDR1 is SNHLY and CDR2 is FYNNEI. CDR3 DNA sequence: TGTGCCAGCAGACCGGACACCGCCTTTAATGAAAAACTGTTTTTT. Protein: CASRPDTAFNEKLFF.

In this sample, this clone turned up once. The chain joins TRBV7-9 to TRBJ2-7; tentatively, D is TRBD2 (5 bases). From germline, CDR1 is SEHNR and CDR2 FQNEAQ (reference sequence). The V and J ends lost 5 bases and 5 bases respectively, with 13 bases between them. This CDR3 has 13 residues. The CDR3 DNA follows: TGTGCCAGCAGCGGGTGGAGGCGGGACGAGCAGTACTTC. This codes for CASSGWRRDEQYF.

DNA of the CDR3: TGTGCCAGCAGGGGGGAGGCCCAGTACTTC. It is translated as CASRGEAQYF. The chain is built from TRBV28 and TRBJ2-5, with D tentatively TRBD2 (6 bases). This CDR3 spans 10 amino acids. V shed 6 bases and J shed 9 bases, with 8 bases lying between them. Germline V CDR1 and CDR2: MDHEN, SYDVKM.

The chain carries TRBV6-1 and TRBJ1-3; D unclear. Per germline, CDR1 MNHNS and CDR2 SASEGT. V lost 1 base and J lost 0, with 13 bases in between. This CDR3 comprises 17 residues. The CDR3 bases are TGTGCCAGCAGTGAAGAGGCGGCGGCGAGCTCTGGAAACACCATATATTTT. Encoded protein: CASSEEAAASSGNTIYF.

The chain uses TRBV11-3 and TRBJ2-3; 7 bases are shared with TRBD2. The CDR3 is made up of 15 amino acids. Germline lookup yields CDR1 SGHNT and CDR2 YENEEA. The J segment lost 2 bases and the V segment lost 4 bases, leaving 6 bases of the junction unmatched. The DNA for the CDR3 is TGTGCCAGCAGCTACGGGACTACCCTCACAGATACGCAGTATTTT. This codes for CASSYGTTLTDTQYF. The full variable domain, completed using reference TRBV11-3 and TRBJ2-3, is EAGVVQSPRYKIIEKKQPVAFWCNPISGHNTLYWYLQNLGQGPELLIRYENEEAVDDSQLPKDRFSAERLKGVDSTLKIQPAELGDSAVYLCASSYGTTLTDTQYFGPGTRLTVL.

This chain uses TRBV6-6 with TRBJ2-7; D possibly corresponds to TRBD1 (5 bases). CDR1 MNHNY and CDR2 SVGAGI come from the germline V gene (reference sequence). This CDR3 has 14 residues. Trimming shortened V by 2 bases and J by 6 bases, and 14 bases separated the two germline ends. The CDR3 nucleotides read TGTGCCAGCAGTTACGAAGGGGATAGCCGCGAGCAGTACTTC. It translates to CASSYEGDSREQYF.

Concerning this clone: One junction end does not reproduce the germline sequence, and a read error may be involved. Other DNA sequences in the sample encode the same CDR3. V and J are TRBV6-1 and TRBJ1-2; D perhaps matches TRBD1 (5 bases). The CDR3 has 15 residues. Germline loops: CDR1 MNHNS, CDR2 SASEGT. The CDR3 reads CASSEGGGENYGYTF. For the CDR3, the DNA is TGTGCCAGCAGCGAAGGAGGAGGGGAGAACTATGGCTACACCTTC.

The V and J genes are TRBV5-5 and TRBJ2-7; D might be TRBD2 (6 bases). Per the germline V gene, CDR1 is SGHKS and CDR2 is YYEKEE (reference sequence). V dropped 4 bases and J dropped 2 bases, with 10 bases sitting between them. The CDR3 runs to 13 residues. The CDR3, as DNA: TGTGCCAGCAGCGGCGGGGAAACCTACGAGCAGTACTTC. Translated: CASSGGETYEQYF.

This chain connects TRBV9 to TRBJ2-7; TRBD1 aligns across 10 bases. V was clipped by 0 bases and J by 6 bases; unmatched bases: 9. Germline CDR1 is SGDLS and CDR2 is YYNGEE. CDR3 length equals 16 residues. Here the CDR3 reads CASSVASGTGVLEQYF. The CDR3 DNA reads TGTGCCAGCAGCGTAGCCTCCGGGACAGGGGTTCTCGAGCAGTACTTC.

The rearrangement joins TRBV2 to TRBJ2-5; no reliable D call. The germline V gene encodes CDR1 SNHLY and CDR2 FYNNEI. V shed 5 bases and J shed 1 base, with 8 bases lying between them. The CDR3 totals 13 residues. The CDR3 region has the DNA TGTGCCAGCAGTCCGGGTTTCCAAGAGACCCAGTACTTC. Protein sequence: CASSPGFQETQYF.